The clone carrying this TCR beta chain was recorded a few times. This entry is derived from a study of human T cells and chemical hapten exposure. The time point was: pre-sensitization, week 0. Sample treatment: therapeutic diphenylcyclopropenone sensitization with weekly scalp DPC. TCRdb reanalysed the RACE reads using MiXCR and keeps one entry per CDR3 protein. The table shows about 180,000 distinct CDR3 sequences, with nearly 30% occurring only once. The CDR3 sequence is 13 residues long. V gave up 7 bases and J gave up 5 bases, with 14 bases separating them. From germline, CDR1 is KGHSH and CDR2 LQKENI.

The origin of this receptor is a woman aged 25-40 years with alopecia areata. Some clones in this sample may be carry-over from other donors' samples. The material sequenced was whole blood, taken in connection with sensitization to the hapten diphenylcyclopropenone (DPC). The chain recombines TRBV18 with TRBJ1-1; possible D gene TRBD1, 6 bases. The CDR3, as DNA: TGTGCCAGCTTCCCGGGAGGGGGAACTGAAGCTTTCTTT. Translated, it gives CASFPGGGTEAFF.